The present T cell receptor beta chain was sequenced within a study of regulatory T cells in long-lasting Graves disease. Findings of the study overall: Reduced TCR diversity was observed in persistent Graves' patients versus newly diagnosed patients.

With regard to this clonotype: The antigen is not known.

CDR3-region Arm-PCR and iRepertoire HTBI primers produced the TCR beta libraries. Each CDR3 protein is one row after TCRdb ran MiXCR on the multiplex PCR reads. The profile shows 400,000 to 600,000 distinct CDR3 sequences, around a fifth of them singletons. The time point denotes: persistent/refractory GD, antithyroid drugs over 5 years with positive TRAb. Following extraction of RNA from PBMCs, that RNA was used to make the TCR library. This CDR3 spans 16 amino acids. After removal of 4 bases from V and 4 bases from J, the junction contained 11 bases not matched to a gene. The rearrangement joins TRBV12-3 or TRBV12-4 to TRBJ2-3; TRBD1 matches 7 bases. The TCR was taken from a female donor with Graves disease. The specimen was peripheral blood mononuclear cells (PBMCs), collected when the disease was refractory, from a patient treated with antithyroid drugs. The CDR3 sequence: CASSSTGVIDADTQYF. The CDR3 DNA reads TGTGCCAGCAGTTCTACAGGGGTGATAGATGCAGATACGCAGTATTTT.